The entry that follows covers one TCR beta chain sequence. The data are from a study of OX40 agonist ivuxolimab in advanced cancers. Sequencing used immunoSEQ multiplex PCR; TCRdb keeps in-frame clones, though not all of them. The data hold more than 75,000 clones, with approximately 85% observed a single time. The TCR originated in an adult with an advanced solid tumor such as melanoma, head and neck, liver or kidney cancer. Material: CD4+ or CD8+ T cells sorted from blood, obtained in a trial of the OX40 agonist ivuxolimab.

This CDR3 reads CASSVAGAEGTRDTIYF. CDR3 DNA sequence: TGTGCCAGCAGCGTAGCTGGGGCGGAGGGGACCAGAGACACCATATATTTT. V usage is TRBV9 and J usage is TRBJ1-3, with D perhaps TRBD1 (5 bases). The V gene lost 0 bases and the J gene lost 8 bases, with 21 bases spanning the gap. Per germline, CDR1 SGDLS and CDR2 YYNGEE. The CDR3 has 17 residues.